The 18 T cell receptor beta chains below come from one sample, sequenced in a study of cytomegalovirus exposure and HLA in healthy donors. This PCR relied on a set of 60 Vbeta primers and 13 Jbeta primers. The assay was immunoSEQ multiplex PCR, and TCRdb's table has in-frame clones only and misses some. The data show tens of thousands of clones, roughly 80% seen once. The sample was PBMCs. Receptor source: a woman aged 30 to 39 in good health and CMV-seronegative.

There are a few counts of this clone. V gene TRBV7-2 combines with J gene TRBJ2-5; 12 nucleotides line up with TRBD2. CDR1 is SGHTA, CDR2 FQGNSA, per germline. The CDR3 is 19 residues long. Trimming cost V 4 bases and J 5 bases; bases outside gene matches: 17. The CDR3 region is CASSSTDRLLAGGRETQYF. CDR3 coding DNA: TGTGCCAGCAGCTCGACTGACCGGCTTCTAGCGGGGGGGCGGGAGACCCAGTACTTC.

The chain employs TRBV11-2 and TRBJ1-2; no clear D gene. From germline, CDR1 is SGHAT and CDR2 FQNNGV. V was trimmed by 1 base and J by 5 bases, leaving 14 bases between them. This CDR3 spans 15 amino acids. The CDR3 sequence is CASSLVFRGPYGYTF. The CDR3 DNA sequence: TGTGCCAGCAGCTTAGTATTTAGAGGGCCATATGGCTACACCTTC.

The chain is built from TRBV6-1 and TRBJ1-2, with D possibly being TRBD1 (6 bases). Germline CDR1 MNHNS, CDR2 SASEGT. This CDR3 spans 13 amino acids. V shed 7 bases and J shed 4 bases, with 13 bases lying between them. The CDR3 loop reads CASKFRDTYGYTF. CDR3 bases: TGTGCCAGCAAATTCCGGGACACCTATGGCTACACCTTC.

CDR3 loop: CASSPTGNGYGYTF. In nucleotides, the CDR3 is TGTGCCAGCTCACCGACAGGGAATGGGTATGGCTACACCTTC. The chain combines TRBV18 with TRBJ1-2, with 7 nucleotides matching TRBD1. Germline values: CDR1 KGHSH, CDR2 LQKENI. Trimming at V came to 3 bases and at J to 5 bases, leaving 6 bases not matched to a gene. The CDR3 covers 14 residues.

The J gene is TRBJ1-1, the V gene TRBV6-5, with 8 positions matching TRBD1. The CDR3 has 13 amino acids. Germline V CDR1 and CDR2: MNHEY, SVGAGI. With V trimmed by 7 bases and J by 4 bases, 5 bases remained unmatched. DNA of the CDR3: TGTGCCAGCATCAACACAGGGGGCACTGAAGCTTTCTTT. It is translated as CASINTGGTEAFF.

The chain uses TRBV5-8 and TRBJ2-1, with 9 bases matching TRBD1. Germline lookup yields CDR1 SGHTS and CDR2 YDEGEE. Trimming took 0 bases from V and 7 from J; bases not matched to a gene: 8. This CDR3 comprises 16 residues. CDR3 region: CASSLVGTGTFNEQFF. The CDR3 DNA sequence: TGTGCCAGCAGCTTGGTGGGGACAGGGACTTTTAATGAGCAGTTCTTC.

Remarks on this clone: The sample holds other DNA sequences that translate to the same CDR3. V and J are TRBV7-2 and TRBJ1-2, with 9 bases matching TRBD1. V was pared by 2 bases and J by 6 bases, with 1 base of the junction left unmatched. Germline V gene lookup returns CDR1 SGHTA and CDR2 FQGNSA. The CDR3 spans 13 residues. The DNA for the CDR3 is TGTGCCAGCAGCTTACGGGACAGGGATGGCTACACCTTC. Protein product: CASSLRDRDGYTF.

The chain carries TRBV7-2 and TRBJ2-1; no firm D call. The CDR3 has 14 residues. The ends were cut back, 1 base at V and 4 bases at J, with 8 bases in the middle. The germline CDR1 and CDR2 sequences are SGHTA and FQGNSA. CDR3 DNA sequence: TGTGCCAGCAGCTTAGAGTCCAGATACAATGAGCAGTTCTTC. This gives the protein CASSLESRYNEQFF.

The chain carries TRBV5-6 and TRBJ1-1, with TRBD1 as a possible D gene (6 bases). V was pared by 3 bases and J by 0 bases, with 24 bases between. The CDR3 consists of 19 residues. Germline CDR1 SGHDT, CDR2 YYEEEE. The CDR3: CASSSQGPRELWVNTEAFF. Written as DNA, the CDR3 is TGTGCCAGCAGCTCACAGGGACCTCGGGAACTTTGGGTGAACACTGAAGCTTTCTTT. Drawing the rest from reference TRBV5-6 and TRBJ1-1, the complete variable domain is DAGVTQSPTHLIKTRGQQVTLRCSPKSGHDTVSWYQQALGQGPQFIFQYYEEEERQRGNFPDRFSGHQFPNYSSELNVNALLLGDSALYLCASSSQGPRELWVNTEAFFGQGTRLTVV.

A remark on this clone: The sample holds other DNA sequences that translate to the same CDR3. V is TRBV5-6 and J is TRBJ2-6, with 7 bases identical to TRBD1. This CDR3 spans 16 amino acids. The ends lost 3 bases at V and 2 bases at J; junction bases unmatched: 5. Per the germline V gene, CDR1 is SGHDT and CDR2 is YYEEEE. The CDR3 spells CASSSVGTAGANVLTF. The CDR3 nucleotides are TGTGCCAGCAGCTCCGTAGGGACAGCTGGGGCCAACGTCCTGACTTTC.

Of note for this clone: The germline gene is not matched at one end of the junction; a read error may be the cause. The chain carries TRBV7-9 and TRBJ1-5; 12 positions match TRBD1. CDR3 length: 17 amino acids. Looked up from germline, CDR1 is SEHNR and CDR2 is FQNEAQ (reference sequence). This CDR3 reads CSSSSPPGQGARQPQHF. The CDR3 nucleotides are TGTTCCAGCAGCTCCCCCCCGGGACAGGGGGCGAGGCAGCCCCAGCATTTT.

The chain combines TRBV10-1 with TRBJ2-3; possible D gene TRBD2, 6 bases. V lost 3 bases and J lost 2, with 18 bases in between. CDR1 is WNHNN and CDR2 is SYGVQD in the germline V gene (reference sequence). The CDR3 has 17 amino acids. The CDR3 nucleotides are TGCGCCAGCAGTGACCTCGAGGGCGCGGGAATCACAGATACGCAGTATTTT. Amino acids: CASSDLEGAGITDTQYF.

V and J are TRBV29-1 and TRBJ1-1; TRBD1 matches at 10 bases. Trimming took 4 bases from V and 0 from J; bases not matched to a gene: 5. The length of the CDR3 is 15 residues. From germline, CDR1 is SQVTM and CDR2 ANQGSEA. CDR3 bases: TGCAGCGTTGGGGGGACAGGGGACTTGAACACTGAAGCTTTCTTT. Its translation is CSVGGTGDLNTEAFF. Full variable domain (rest looked up from reference TRBV29-1 and TRBJ1-1): SAVISQKPSRDICQRGTSLTIQCQVDSQVTMMFWYRQQPGQSLTLIATANQGSEATYESGFVIDKFPISRPNLTFSTLTVSNMSPEDSSIYLCSVGGTGDLNTEAFFGQGTRLTVV.

The CDR3 region has the DNA TGCAGCGTTGAGTCCGACAGGGACGCCAAAAACATTCAGTACTTC. Amino acid sequence: CSVESDRDAKNIQYF. The genes are TRBV29-1 and TRBJ2-4; 7 bases map to TRBD1. Germline CDR1 and CDR2: SQVTM and ANQGSEA. CDR3 size: 15 residues. With V trimmed by 3 bases and J by 1 base, 6 bases remained unmatched.

On this clone itself: The identical CDR3 is also encoded by other nucleotide sequences in the sample. The CDR3: CASSIPGLNTEAFF. CDR3 DNA: TGTGCCAGTAGTATTCCAGGGCTGAACACTGAAGCTTTCTTT. The chain employs TRBV19 and TRBJ1-1; TRBD1 is a possible D gene (5 bases). Germline values: CDR1 LNHDA, CDR2 SQIVND (reference sequence). This CDR3 contains 14 residues. Trimming pared 3 bases from V and 0 bases from J, leaving 8 bases between.

J is TRBJ1-2 and V is TRBV6-1; D remains ambiguous. This CDR3 region has 15 residues. Germline V gene lookup returns CDR1 MNHNS and CDR2 SASEGT. With 6 bases removed from V and 3 bases from J, the gap between germline ends came to 17 bases. The CDR3 loop is CASRLLWGGDYGYTF. In DNA form, the CDR3 reads TGTGCCAGCAGGCTTTTATGGGGAGGTGACTATGGCTACACCTTC.

J is TRBJ1-1 and V is TRBV7-9; D might be TRBD1 (5 bases). The CDR3 is 14 amino acids. V lost 6 bases, J lost 1 base, and 12 bases lay in between. Germline CDR1 and CDR2: SEHNR and FQNEAQ (reference sequence). This CDR3 reads CASSSDSRNTEAFF. The DNA of the CDR3 is TGTGCCAGCAGTTCAGACAGTCGGAACACTGAAGCTTTCTTT.

This clone was counted a few times. The chain links TRBV6-1 to TRBJ2-5, with TRBD1 matching 7 bases. V dropped 4 bases and J dropped 1; count of bases not matched to a gene: 3. Germline CDR1 is MNHNS and CDR2 is SASEGT. The CDR3 is 14 residues long. CDR3 DNA sequence: TGTGCCAGCAGTGGAGGGGGCAGCCAAGAGACCCAGTACTTC. Residues: CASSGGGSQETQYF.